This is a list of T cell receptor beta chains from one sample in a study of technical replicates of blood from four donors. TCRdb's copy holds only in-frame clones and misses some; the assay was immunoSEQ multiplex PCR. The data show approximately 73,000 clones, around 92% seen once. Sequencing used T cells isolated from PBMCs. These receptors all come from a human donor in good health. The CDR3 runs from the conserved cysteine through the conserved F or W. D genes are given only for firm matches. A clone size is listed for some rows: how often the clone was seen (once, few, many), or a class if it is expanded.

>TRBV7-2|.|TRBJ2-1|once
TGTGCCAGCAGCCTCGAACGGACTGGCAATGAGCAGTTCTTC
CASSLERTGNEQFF
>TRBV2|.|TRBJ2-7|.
TGTGCCAGCAAGTCCCGGGGGTCAACCTACGAGCAGTACTTC
CASKSRGSTYEQYF
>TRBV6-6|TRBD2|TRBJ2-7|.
TGTGCCAGCAGTTTCTCGGGACTAGCGGGAGGCTACGAGCAGTACTTC
CASSFSGLAGGYEQYF
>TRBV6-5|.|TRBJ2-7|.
TGTGCCAGCAGTTACACAGGGTCCTACGAGCAGTACTTC
CASSYTGSYEQYF
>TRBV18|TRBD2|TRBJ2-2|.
TGTGCCAGCTCACCCCCGGCTAGCGGGACCGGGGAGCTGTTTTTT
CASSPPASGTGELFF
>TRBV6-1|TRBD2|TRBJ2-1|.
TGTGCCAGCAGTGGCCTAGCGGGAGGAAATGAGCAGTTCTTC
CASSGLAGGNEQFF
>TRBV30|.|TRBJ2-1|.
TGTGCCTGGAGTAGGGACTCTAGCAATGAGCAGTTCTTC
CAWSRDSSNEQFF
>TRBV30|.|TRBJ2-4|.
TGTGCCTGGAGTGCGGGTGTCAAAAACATTCAGTACTTC
CAWSAGVKNIQYF
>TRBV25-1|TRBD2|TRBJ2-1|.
TGTGCCAGCAGTGTGGGAGGGACTTACAATGAGCAGTTCTTC
CASSVGGTYNEQFF
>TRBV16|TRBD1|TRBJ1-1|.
TGTGCCAGCAGCCAAGGACAGGGATACACTGAAGCTTTCTTT
CASSQGQGYTEAFF
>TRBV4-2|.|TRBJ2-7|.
TGTGCCAGCAGCCGATGGGAGAGATACTCCTACGAGCAGTACTTC
CASSRWERYSYEQYF
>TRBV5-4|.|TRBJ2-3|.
TGTGCCAGCAGCTTGCGGTCGCTCACAGATACGCAGTATTTT
CASSLRSLTDTQYF
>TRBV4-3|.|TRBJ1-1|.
TGCGCCAGCAGCCAAGATTCTGGGACTGATGTAGGCACTGAAGCTTTCTTT
CASSQDSGTDVGTEAFF
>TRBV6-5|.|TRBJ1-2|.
TGTGCCAGCAGGCCTACAGGGAACTATGGCTACACCTTC
CASRPTGNYGYTF
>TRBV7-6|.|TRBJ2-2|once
TGTGCCAGCAGCTTAGACGGTTCCGACACCGGGGAGCTGTTTTTT
CASSLDGSDTGELFF
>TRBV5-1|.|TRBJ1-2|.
TGCGCCAGCAGCTTGCGTTACGGGGAAGGAGGCTACACCTTC
CASSLRYGEGGYTF
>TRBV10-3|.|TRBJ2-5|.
TGTGCCATCAGTGAGTCGAGTCGGTACCAAGAGACCCAGTACTTC
CAISESSRYQETQYF
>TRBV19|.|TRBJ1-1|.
TGTGCCAGTAGGGGGGACACTCTCACTGAAGCTTTCTTT
CASRGDTLTEAFF
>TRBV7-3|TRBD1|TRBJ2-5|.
TGTGCCAGCAGCTTATTCCCCGGGACAGTCCAAGAGACCCAGTACTTC
CASSLFPGTVQETQYF
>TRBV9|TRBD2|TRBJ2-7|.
TGTGCCAGCAGCGTAGTCCCGACTAGCGGTTCCTACGAGCAGTACTTC
CASSVVPTSGSYEQYF
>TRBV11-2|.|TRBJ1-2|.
TGTGCCAGCAGCTCCCAGGGATTCGGCTACACCTTC
CASSSQGFGYTF
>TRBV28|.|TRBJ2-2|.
TGTGCCAGCAGGTTACAGGCGAACGGGGAGCTGTTTTTT
CASRLQANGELFF
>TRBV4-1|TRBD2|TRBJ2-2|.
TGCGCCAGCAGCCAAGATTGGACTAGGAACACCGGGGAGCTGTTTTTT
CASSQDWTRNTGELFF
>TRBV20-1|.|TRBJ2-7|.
TGCAGTGCTTTGGGCTTTAACGAGCAGTACTTC
CSALGFNEQYF
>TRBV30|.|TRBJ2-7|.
TGTGCCTGGAGTGTAGGCGGGATGTACGAGCAGTACTTC
CAWSVGGMYEQYF
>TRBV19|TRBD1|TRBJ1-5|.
TGTGCCAGTAGTATCATGCAGACAGGGCAACAGCCCCAGCATTTT
CASSIMQTGQQPQHF
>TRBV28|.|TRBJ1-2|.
TGTGCCAGCAGTTTTACTCCGAATGGCTACACCTTC
CASSFTPNGYTF
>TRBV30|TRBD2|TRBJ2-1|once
TGTGCCTGGAGGACTAGCGCGACCTACAATGAGCAGTTCTTC
CAWRTSATYNEQFF
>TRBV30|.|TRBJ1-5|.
TGTGCCTGGGGAGGGGATCAGCCCCAGCATTTT
CAWGGDQPQHF
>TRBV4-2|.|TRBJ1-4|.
TGTGCCAGCAGCCAAGAACAGGGTCTAAATGAAAAACTGTTTTTT
CASSQEQGLNEKLFF